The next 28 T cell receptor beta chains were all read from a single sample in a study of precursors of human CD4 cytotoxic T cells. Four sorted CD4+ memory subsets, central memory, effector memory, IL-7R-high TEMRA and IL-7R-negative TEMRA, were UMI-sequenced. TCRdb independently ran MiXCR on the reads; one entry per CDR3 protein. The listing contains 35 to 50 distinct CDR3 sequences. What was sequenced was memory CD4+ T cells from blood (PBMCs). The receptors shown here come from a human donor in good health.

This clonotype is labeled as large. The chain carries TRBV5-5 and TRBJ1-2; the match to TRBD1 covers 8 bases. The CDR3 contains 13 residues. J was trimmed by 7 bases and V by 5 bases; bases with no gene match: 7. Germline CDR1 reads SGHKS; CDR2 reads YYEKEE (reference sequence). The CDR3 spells CASSPQGVLGYTF. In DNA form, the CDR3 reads TGTGCCAGCAGTCCACAGGGGGTTCTTGGCTACACCTTC.

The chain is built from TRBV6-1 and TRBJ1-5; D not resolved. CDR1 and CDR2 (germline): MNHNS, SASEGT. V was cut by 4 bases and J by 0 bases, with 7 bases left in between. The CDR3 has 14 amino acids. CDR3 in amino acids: CASSGHLSNQPQHF. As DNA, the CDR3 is TGTGCCAGCAGTGGTCATCTTAGCAATCAGCCCCAGCATTTT.

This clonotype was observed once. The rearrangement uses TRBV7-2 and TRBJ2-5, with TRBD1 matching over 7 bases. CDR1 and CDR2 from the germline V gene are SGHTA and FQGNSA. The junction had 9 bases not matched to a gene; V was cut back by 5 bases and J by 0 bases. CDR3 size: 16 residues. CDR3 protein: CASSRTGPLYQETQYF. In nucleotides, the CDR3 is TGTGCCAGCAGCCGGACAGGACCTCTGTACCAAGAGACCCAGTACTTC.

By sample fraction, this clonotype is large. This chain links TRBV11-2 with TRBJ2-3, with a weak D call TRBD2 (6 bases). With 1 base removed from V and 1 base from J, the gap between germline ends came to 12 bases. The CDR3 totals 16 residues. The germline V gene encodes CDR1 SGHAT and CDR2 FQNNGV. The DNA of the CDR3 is TGTGCCAGCAGCTTAGTGGCGGGATGGGGCACAGATACGCAGTATTTT. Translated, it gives CASSLVAGWGTDTQYF.

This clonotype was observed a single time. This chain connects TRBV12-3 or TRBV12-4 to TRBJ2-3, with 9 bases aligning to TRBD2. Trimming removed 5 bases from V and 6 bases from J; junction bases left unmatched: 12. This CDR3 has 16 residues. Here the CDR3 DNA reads TGTGCCAGCAGTCCCCGGGGGGCTAGCGGGACGGATACGCAGTATTTT. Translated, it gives CASSPRGASGTDTQYF.

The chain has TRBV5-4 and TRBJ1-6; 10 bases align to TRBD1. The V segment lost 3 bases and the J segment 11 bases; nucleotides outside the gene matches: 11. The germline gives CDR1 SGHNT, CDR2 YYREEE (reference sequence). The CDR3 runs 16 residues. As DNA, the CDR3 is TGTGCCAGCAGCTCTGGGGGGGACAGGGGTGGGACACCCCTCCACTTT. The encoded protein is CASSSGGDRGGTPLHF.

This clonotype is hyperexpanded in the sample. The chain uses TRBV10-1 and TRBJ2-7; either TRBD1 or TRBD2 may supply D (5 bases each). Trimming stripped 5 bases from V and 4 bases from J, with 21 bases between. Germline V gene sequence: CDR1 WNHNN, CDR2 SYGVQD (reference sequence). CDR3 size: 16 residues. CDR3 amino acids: CASSRGRSKQGYEQYF. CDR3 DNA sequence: TGCGCCAGCAGTCGGGGCCGGTCAAAGCAAGGTTACGAGCAGTACTTC.

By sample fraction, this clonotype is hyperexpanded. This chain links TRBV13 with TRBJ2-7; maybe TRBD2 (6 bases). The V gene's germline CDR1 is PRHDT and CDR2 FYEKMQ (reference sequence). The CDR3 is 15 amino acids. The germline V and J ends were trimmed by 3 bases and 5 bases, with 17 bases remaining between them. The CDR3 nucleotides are TGTGCCAGCAGCTTTCGATTCGGGAGCGAGGACGAGCAGTACTTC. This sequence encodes CASSFRFGSEDEQYF.

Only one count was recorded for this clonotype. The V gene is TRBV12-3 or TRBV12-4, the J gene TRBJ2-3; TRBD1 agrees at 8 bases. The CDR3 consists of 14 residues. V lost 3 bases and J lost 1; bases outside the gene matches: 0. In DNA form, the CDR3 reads TGTGCCAGCAGTTTGGGACAGGGCACAGATACGCAGTATTTT. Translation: CASSLGQGTDTQYF.

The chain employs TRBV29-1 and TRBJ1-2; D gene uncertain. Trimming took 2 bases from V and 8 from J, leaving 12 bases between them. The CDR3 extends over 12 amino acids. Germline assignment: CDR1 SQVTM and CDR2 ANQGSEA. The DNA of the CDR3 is TGCAGCGTTGAAAGGTGGGCGAGCGGCTACACCTTC. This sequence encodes CSVERWASGYTF.

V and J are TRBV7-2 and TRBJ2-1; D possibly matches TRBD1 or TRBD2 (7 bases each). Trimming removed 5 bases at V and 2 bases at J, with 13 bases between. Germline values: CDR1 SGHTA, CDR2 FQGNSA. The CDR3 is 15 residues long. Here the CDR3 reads CASSSRGGAYNEQFF. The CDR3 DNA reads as TGTGCCAGCAGCAGCAGGGGGGGGGCCTACAATGAGCAGTTCTTC.

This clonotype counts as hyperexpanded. The chain's CDR3 is CASSSDGRLNEQFF. For the CDR3, the DNA is TGTGCCAGCAGTAGCGACGGGAGGTTGAATGAGCAGTTCTTC. The chain is built from TRBV28 and TRBJ2-1, with TRBD2 identical over 7 bases. The CDR3 has 14 amino acids. The J segment lost 7 bases and the V segment lost 5 bases, leaving 8 bases of the junction unmatched. From germline, CDR1 is MDHEN and CDR2 SYDVKM.

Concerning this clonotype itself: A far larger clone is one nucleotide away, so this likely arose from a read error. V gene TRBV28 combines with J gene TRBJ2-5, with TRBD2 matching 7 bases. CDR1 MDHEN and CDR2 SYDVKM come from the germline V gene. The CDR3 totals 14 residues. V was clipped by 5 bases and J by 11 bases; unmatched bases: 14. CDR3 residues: CASSSDGRLNEQYF. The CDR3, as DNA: TGTGCCAGCAGTAGCGACGGGAGGTTGAATGAGCAGTACTTC.

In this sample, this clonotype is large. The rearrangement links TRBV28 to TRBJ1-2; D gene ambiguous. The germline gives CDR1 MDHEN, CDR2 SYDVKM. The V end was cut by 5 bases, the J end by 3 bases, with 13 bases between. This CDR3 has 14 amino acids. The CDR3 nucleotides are TGTGCCAGCAGTGAAAGCACCATTTACTATGGCTACACCTTC. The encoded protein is CASSESTIYYGYTF.

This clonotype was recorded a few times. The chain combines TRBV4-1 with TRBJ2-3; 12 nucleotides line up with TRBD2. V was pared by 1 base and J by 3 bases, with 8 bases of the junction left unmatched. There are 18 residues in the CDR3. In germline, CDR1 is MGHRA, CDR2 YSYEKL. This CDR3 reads CASSQAYLAGGSTDTQYF. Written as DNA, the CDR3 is TGCGCCAGCAGCCAAGCTTATCTAGCGGGAGGGTCGACAGATACGCAGTATTTT.

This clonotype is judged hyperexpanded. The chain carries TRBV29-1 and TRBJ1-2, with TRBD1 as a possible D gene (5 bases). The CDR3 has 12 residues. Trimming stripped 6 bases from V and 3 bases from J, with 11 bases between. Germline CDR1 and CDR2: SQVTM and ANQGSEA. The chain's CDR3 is CSVQWGDYGYTF. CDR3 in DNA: TGCAGCGTACAATGGGGGGACTATGGCTACACCTTC.

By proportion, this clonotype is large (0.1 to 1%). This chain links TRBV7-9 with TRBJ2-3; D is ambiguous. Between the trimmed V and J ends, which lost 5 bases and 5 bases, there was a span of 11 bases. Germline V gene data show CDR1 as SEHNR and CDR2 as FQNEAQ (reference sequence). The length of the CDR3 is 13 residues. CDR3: CASSRNSLDTQYF. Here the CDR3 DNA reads TGTGCCAGCAGCCGGAACAGTTTAGATACGCAGTATTTT.

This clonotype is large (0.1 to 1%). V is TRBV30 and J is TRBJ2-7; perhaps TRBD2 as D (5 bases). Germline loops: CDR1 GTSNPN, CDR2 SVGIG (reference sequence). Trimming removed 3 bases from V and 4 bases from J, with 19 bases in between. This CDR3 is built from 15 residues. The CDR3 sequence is CAWSRGRSSLYEQYF. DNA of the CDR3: TGTGCCTGGAGCCGGGGTCGGAGTTCTCTTTACGAGCAGTACTTC. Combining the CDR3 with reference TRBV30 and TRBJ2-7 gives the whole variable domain SQTIHQWPATLVQPVGSPLSLECTVEGTSNPNLYWYRQAAGRGLQLLFYSVGIGQISSEVPQNLSASRPQDRQFILSSKKLLLSDSGFYLCAWSRGRSSLYEQYFGPGTRLTVT.

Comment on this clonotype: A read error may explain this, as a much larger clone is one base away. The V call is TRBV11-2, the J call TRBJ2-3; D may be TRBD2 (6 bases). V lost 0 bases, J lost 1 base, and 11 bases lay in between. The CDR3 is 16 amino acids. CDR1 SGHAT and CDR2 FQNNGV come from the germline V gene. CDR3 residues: CASSLEAGWGTDTQYF. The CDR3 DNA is TGTGCCAGCAGCTTAGAGGCGGGATGGGGCACAGATACGCAGTATTTT.

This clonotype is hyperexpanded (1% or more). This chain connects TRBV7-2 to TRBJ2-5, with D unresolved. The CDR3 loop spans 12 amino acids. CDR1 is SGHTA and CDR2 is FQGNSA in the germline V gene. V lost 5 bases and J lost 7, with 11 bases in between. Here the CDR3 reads CASSAGPRTQYF. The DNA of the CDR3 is TGTGCCAGCAGCGCTGGGCCTCGGACCCAGTACTTC.

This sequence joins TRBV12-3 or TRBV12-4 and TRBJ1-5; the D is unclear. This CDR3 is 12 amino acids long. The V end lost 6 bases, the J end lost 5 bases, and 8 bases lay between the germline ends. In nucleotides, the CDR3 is TGTGCCAGCAGGGATACTGATCAGCCCCAGCATTTT. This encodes CASRDTDQPQHF.

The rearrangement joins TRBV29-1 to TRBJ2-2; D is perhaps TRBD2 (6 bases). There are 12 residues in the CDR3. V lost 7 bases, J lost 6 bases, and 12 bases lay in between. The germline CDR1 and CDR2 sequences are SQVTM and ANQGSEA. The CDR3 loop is CSGGVVPGELFF. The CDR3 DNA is TGCAGCGGCGGGGTCGTCCCCGGGGAGCTGTTTTTT.

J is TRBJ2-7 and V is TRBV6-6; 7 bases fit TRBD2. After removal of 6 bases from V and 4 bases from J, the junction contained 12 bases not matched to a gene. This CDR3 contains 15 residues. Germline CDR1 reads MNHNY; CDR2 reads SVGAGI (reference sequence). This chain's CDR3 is CASSRWGRAGYEQYF. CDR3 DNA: TGTGCCAGCAGCCGCTGGGGGAGGGCCGGATACGAGCAGTACTTC.

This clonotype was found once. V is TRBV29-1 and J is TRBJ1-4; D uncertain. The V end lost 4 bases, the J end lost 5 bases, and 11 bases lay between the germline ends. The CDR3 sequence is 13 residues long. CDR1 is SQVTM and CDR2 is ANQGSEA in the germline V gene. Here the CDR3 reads CSVVSPTNEKLFF. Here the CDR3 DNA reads TGCAGCGTTGTTTCTCCGACGAATGAAAAACTGTTTTTT.

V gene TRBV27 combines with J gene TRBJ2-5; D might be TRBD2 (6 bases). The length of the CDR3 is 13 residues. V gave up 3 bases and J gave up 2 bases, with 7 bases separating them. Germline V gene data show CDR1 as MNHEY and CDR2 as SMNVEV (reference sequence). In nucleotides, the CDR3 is TGTGCCAGCAGTTTGGGGAGGCAAGAGACCCAGTACTTC. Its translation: CASSLGRQETQYF.

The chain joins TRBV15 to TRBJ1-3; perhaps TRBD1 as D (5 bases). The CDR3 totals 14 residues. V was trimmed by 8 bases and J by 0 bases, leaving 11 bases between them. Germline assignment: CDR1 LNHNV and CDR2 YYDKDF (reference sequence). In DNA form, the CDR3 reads TGTGCCACCTCACGGGGGGACTCTGGAAACACCATATATTTT. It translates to CATSRGDSGNTIYF.

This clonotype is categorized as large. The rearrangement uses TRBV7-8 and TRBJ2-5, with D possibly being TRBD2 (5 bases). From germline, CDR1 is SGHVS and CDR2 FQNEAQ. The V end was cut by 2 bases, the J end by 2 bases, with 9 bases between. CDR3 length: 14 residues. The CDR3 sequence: CASSLRTGQETQYF. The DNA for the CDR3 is TGTGCCAGCAGCTTAAGGACTGGACAAGAGACCCAGTACTTC.

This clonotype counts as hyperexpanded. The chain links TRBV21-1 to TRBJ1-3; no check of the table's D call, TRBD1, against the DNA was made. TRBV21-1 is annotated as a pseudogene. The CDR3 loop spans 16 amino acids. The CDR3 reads CASSSTDRYSGNTIYF. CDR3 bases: TGTGCCAGCAGCTCGACGGACAGGTACTCTGGAAACACCATATATTTT.